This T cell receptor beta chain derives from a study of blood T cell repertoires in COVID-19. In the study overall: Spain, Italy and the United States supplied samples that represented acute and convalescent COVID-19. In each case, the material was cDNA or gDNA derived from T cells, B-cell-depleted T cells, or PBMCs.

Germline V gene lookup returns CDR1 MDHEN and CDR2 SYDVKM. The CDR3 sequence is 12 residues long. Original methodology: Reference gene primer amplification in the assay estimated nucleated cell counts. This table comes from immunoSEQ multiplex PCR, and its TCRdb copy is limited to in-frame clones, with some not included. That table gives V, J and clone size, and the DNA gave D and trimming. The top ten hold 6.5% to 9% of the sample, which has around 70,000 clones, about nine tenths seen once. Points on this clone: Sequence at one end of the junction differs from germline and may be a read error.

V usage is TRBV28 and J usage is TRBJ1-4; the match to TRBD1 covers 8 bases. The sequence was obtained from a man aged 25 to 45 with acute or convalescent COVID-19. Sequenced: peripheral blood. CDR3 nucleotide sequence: TGTGCCAGCAGTTTAGGGACAGGCCCCGTTTTCTTT. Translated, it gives CASSLGTGPVFF.